This record concerns one TCR beta chain sequence. The sample originates from a study of blood T cell repertoires in COVID-19. Assay used: immunoSEQ multiplex PCR; TCRdb lists only in-frame clones, some missing. The sample yields more than 85,000 clones, 70% to 85% seen once. V was cut by 7 bases and J by 0 bases, with 13 bases left in between. The CDR3 consists of 15 residues. Germline assignment: CDR1 LNHDA and CDR2 SQIVND (reference sequence). The source material was peripheral blood. This sequence was found in a human donor in a cohort sampled during active COVID-19. The rearrangement uses TRBV19 and TRBJ2-1; tentative D call: TRBD2 (6 bases). The CDR3 here is CASTPEGLSYNEQFF. CDR3 DNA sequence: TGTGCCAGTACCCCCGAGGGACTCTCCTACAATGAGCAGTTCTTC.